This T cell receptor (beta chain) originates from a study of blood T cell repertoires in COVID-19. At the level of the study: Italy, Spain and the United States were the sources of the convalescent and acute COVID-19 samples. PBMCs, B-cell-depleted T cells, or T cells were the source of the cDNA or gDNA that made up the material.

Per the authors' pipeline: Reference gene primer amplification gave estimated nucleated cell counts. Data came from immunoSEQ multiplex PCR; TCRdb stores just in-frame clones and leaves some out. V, J and clone size reflect that table, while D and trimming were determined from the DNA. The table records roughly 670,000 clones, 75% to 90% of them present only once. Between the trimmed V and J ends, which lost 4 bases and 7 bases, there was a span of 18 bases. CDR3 length equals 15 residues. In germline, CDR1 is KGHSH, CDR2 LQKENI. This clonotype originated in a woman aged 18 to 35 with acute or convalescent COVID-19. The material sequenced was peripheral blood. V gene TRBV18 combines with J gene TRBJ2-3; D possibly corresponds to TRBD2 (6 bases). CDR3 in amino acids: CASSQGLPAPYTQYF. The CDR3 DNA reads as TGTGCCAGCTCACAGGGACTTCCTGCCCCCTATACGCAGTATTTT.